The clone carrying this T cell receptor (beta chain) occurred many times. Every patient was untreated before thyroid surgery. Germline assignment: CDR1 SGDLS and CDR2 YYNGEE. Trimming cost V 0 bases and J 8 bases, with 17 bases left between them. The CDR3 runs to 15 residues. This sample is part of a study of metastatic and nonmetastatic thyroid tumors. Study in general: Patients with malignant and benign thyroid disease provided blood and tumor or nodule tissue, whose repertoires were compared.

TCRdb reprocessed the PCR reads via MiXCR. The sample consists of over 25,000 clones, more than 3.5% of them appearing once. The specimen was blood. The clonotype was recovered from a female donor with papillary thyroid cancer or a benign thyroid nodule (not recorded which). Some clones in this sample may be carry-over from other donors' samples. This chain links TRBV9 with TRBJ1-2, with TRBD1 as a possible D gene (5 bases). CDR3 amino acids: CASSVAPGGLRGYTF. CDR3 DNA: TGTGCCAGCAGCGTAGCACCTGGGGGTTTGAGGGGCTACACCTTC.